This TCR beta chain stems from a study of cytomegalovirus exposure and HLA in healthy donors. Findings and caveats of the study: Testing in vitro showed a few CMV-associated chains specific for CMV antigens. Several top significant clusters appeared, in a later analysis, to be linked to common viral pathogens. Trimming of TCR beta V- and J-genes showed a link, identified in a later analysis, to a missense DCLRE1C variant.

In the case of this clone: Its antigen is unidentified. At one of its ends the junction is not consistent with the germline gene, which may arise from a read error. Different DNA sequences within this sample yield the same CDR3.

The CDR3 runs to 15 residues. Germline CDR1 SEHNR, CDR2 FQNEAQ (reference sequence). The study ran its PCR with 60 Vbeta and 13 Jbeta primers. Profiled with immunoSEQ multiplex PCR; TCRdb holds only in-frame clones, not every one. The table has fewer than 250,000 clones, roughly 75% seen once. This TCR derives from a man between 25 and 39 years old in good health and CMV-seropositive. The rearrangement uses TRBV7-9 and TRBJ1-5; D is unclear. The specimen sequenced was PBMCs. The DNA of the CDR3 is TGCGCCAGCAGCTTAGCGGGTAGCGGAAATCAGCCCCAGCATTTT. Residues: CASSLAGSGNQPQHF.